These 11 T cell receptor beta chains were all obtained from the same sample, sequenced in a study of CD8+ T cells in alopecia areata. Extraction of RNA preceded its reverse transcription into cDNA, which served as the sequencing template. Measured with immunoSEQ multiplex PCR; TCRdb has only the in-frame clones, and not every one. Among 30,000 to 40,000 clones listed, about 80% were seen once. The specimen sequenced was NKG2D-low CD8+ T cells sorted from blood. The receptors stem from a human donor with alopecia areata.

The J gene is TRBJ2-7, the V gene TRBV4-1; 14 bases are a match to TRBD2. The germline CDR1 and CDR2 sequences are MGHRA and YSYEKL. The length of the CDR3 is 16 residues. Trimming removed 4 bases from V and 4 bases from J; junction bases left unmatched: 6. Here the CDR3 DNA reads TGCGCCAGCAGCCCCAAAGGGACTAGCGGGAGTTACGAGCAGTACTTC. Its translation is CASSPKGTSGSYEQYF.

Only one count was recorded for this clone. The V call is TRBV7-8, the J call TRBJ2-7; no reliable D call. CDR3 length equals 13 residues. Germline V gene lookup returns CDR1 SGHVS and CDR2 FQNEAQ. V dropped 0 bases and J dropped 3 bases, with 6 bases sitting between them. In nucleotides, the CDR3 is TGTGCCAGCAGCTTAGCTTGGGACTACGAGCAGTACTTC. It codes for CASSLAWDYEQYF.

This clone showed up just a few times. V usage is TRBV19 and J usage is TRBJ2-1; 8 nucleotides align to TRBD1. After removal of 7 bases from V and 4 bases from J, the junction contained 15 bases not matched to a gene. Germline values: CDR1 LNHDA, CDR2 SQIVND (reference sequence). This CDR3 has 17 amino acids. CDR3 in DNA: TGTGCCAGTAACGATCCCTCCGGGACAGGTTTTTACAATGAGCAGTTCTTC. This codes for CASNDPSGTGFYNEQFF.

This chain links TRBV7-9 with TRBJ2-7; D remains unclear. Trimming pared 3 bases from V and 3 bases from J, leaving 12 bases between. Germline V gives CDR1 SEHNR, CDR2 FQNEAQ (reference sequence). CDR3 length equals 14 residues. The CDR3 DNA reads TGTGCCAGCAGCTTTTCCGCGTCCTACTACGAGCAGTACTTC. Translating it yields CASSFSASYYEQYF.

The rearrangement uses TRBV10-1 and TRBJ2-1; 9 bases match TRBD1. Per germline, CDR1 WNHNN and CDR2 SYGVQD (reference sequence). The V and J ends lost 3 bases and 4 bases, in that order; junction bases with no gene match: 4. This CDR3 contains 15 residues. The CDR3 is CASSEDRGLYNEQFF. The CDR3 bases are TGCGCCAGCAGTGAAGACAGGGGGTTATACAATGAGCAGTTCTTC.

V gene TRBV7-2 combines with J gene TRBJ1-2; 8 bases align to TRBD1. The V and J ends lost 7 bases and 2 bases, in that order; junction bases with no gene match: 6. The CDR3 has 14 amino acids. CDR1 SGHTA and CDR2 FQGNSA come from the germline V gene. This CDR3 is CASTGTGGNYGYTF. CDR3 DNA: TGTGCCAGCACCGGCACAGGGGGAAACTATGGCTACACCTTC.

The J gene is TRBJ2-7, the V gene TRBV7-8; 9 bases are shared with TRBD2. CDR1 and CDR2 from the germline V gene are SGHVS and FQNEAQ. This CDR3 is 16 amino acids long. The V segment lost 1 base and the J segment 3 bases; nucleotides outside the gene matches: 7. The CDR3 loop is CASSLGRAGGLYEQYF. The DNA of the CDR3 is TGTGCCAGCAGCTTAGGCCGAGCGGGAGGACTCTACGAGCAGTACTTC. Variable domain in full (rest from reference TRBV7-8 and TRBJ2-7): GAGVSQSPRYKVAKRGQDVALRCDPISGHVSLFWYQQALGQGPEFLTYFQNEAQLDKSGLPSDRFFAERPEGSVSTLKIQRTQQEDSAVYLCASSLGRAGGLYEQYFGPGTRLTVT.

This clone was picked up one time. J is TRBJ2-2 and V is TRBV15; D might be TRBD2 (5 bases). CDR1 LNHNV and CDR2 YYDKDF come from the germline V gene (reference sequence). Trimming took off 0 bases at V and 6 bases at J, with 11 bases between the two ends. The CDR3 is 15 amino acids. CDR3 sequence reads: CATSRDIPGSGELFF. Here the CDR3 DNA reads TGTGCCACCAGCAGAGATATTCCGGGGTCCGGGGAGCTGTTTTTT.

This chain links TRBV4-3 with TRBJ2-1, with D tentatively TRBD1 (7 bases). The CDR3 sequence is 16 residues long. V lost 0 bases to trimming and J lost 3 bases, with 12 bases between them. Germline assignment: CDR1 LGHNA and CDR2 YSLEER. In DNA, the CDR3 is TGCGCCAGCAGCCAAGAGGGGCAGGGGGGCTACAATGAGCAGTTCTTC. Translating gives CASSQEGQGGYNEQFF.

DNA for the CDR3: TGTGCCAGCTCACCCCCGGCAGGCCACGAGCAGTACTTC. As protein: CASSPPAGHEQYF. This rearrangement joins TRBV18 to TRBJ2-7; D gene uncertain. Germline CDR1 reads KGHSH; CDR2 reads LQKENI. The CDR3 is 13 amino acids. The ends were cut back, 3 bases at V and 5 bases at J, with 11 bases in the middle.

The chain has TRBV11-2 and TRBJ2-7; D is possibly TRBD2 (6 bases). The germline V gene encodes CDR1 SGHAT and CDR2 FQNNGV. Trimming stripped 0 bases from V and 2 bases from J, with 11 bases between. The CDR3 has 15 residues. CDR3 bases: TGTGCCAGCAGCTTAGAAGGGACTGCGACCTACGAGCAGTACTTC. It codes for CASSLEGTATYEQYF.